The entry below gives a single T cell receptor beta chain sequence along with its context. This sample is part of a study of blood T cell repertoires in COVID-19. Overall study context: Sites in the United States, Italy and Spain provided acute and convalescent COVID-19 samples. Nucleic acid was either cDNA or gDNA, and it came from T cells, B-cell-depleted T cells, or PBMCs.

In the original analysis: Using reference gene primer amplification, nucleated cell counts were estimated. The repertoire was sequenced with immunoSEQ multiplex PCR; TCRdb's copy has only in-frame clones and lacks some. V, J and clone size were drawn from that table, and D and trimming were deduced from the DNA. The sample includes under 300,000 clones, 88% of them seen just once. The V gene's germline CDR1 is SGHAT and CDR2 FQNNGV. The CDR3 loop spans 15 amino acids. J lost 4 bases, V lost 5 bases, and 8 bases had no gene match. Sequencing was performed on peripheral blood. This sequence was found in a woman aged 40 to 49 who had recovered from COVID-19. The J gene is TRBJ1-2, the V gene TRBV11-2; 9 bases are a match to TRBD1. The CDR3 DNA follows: TGTGCCAGCAGCCCGTCCCGGGACAGGGCCTATGGCTACACCTTC. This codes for CASSPSRDRAYGYTF.